This is a list of T cell receptor beta chains from one sample in a study of cytomegalovirus exposure and HLA in healthy donors. Clones were read by immunoSEQ multiplex PCR, and TCRdb kept only the in-frame ones, dropping some. The sample carries around 95,000 clones, just under 80% recorded once. Sequencing used PBMCs. Every receptor here comes from a woman aged 40 to 49 in good health and CMV-seropositive. Both conserved end residues are part of each CDR3. Fields, in order: J gene, D gene, V gene, clone size, CDR3 protein, CDR3 DNA. D genes are given only for firm matches. The size field is filled for only some rows; it gives once, few, many or a size class.

j_gene: TRBJ2-3; d_gene: .; v_gene: TRBV23-1; abundance: .; CDR3aa: CASSPHQNTQYF; CDR3nt: TGCGCCAGCAGTCCCCATCAGAATACGCAGTATTTT
j_gene: TRBJ2-1; d_gene: .; v_gene: TRBV28; abundance: .; CDR3aa: CASSLAENEQFF; CDR3nt: TGTGCCAGCAGTTTGGCGGAGAATGAGCAGTTCTTC
j_gene: TRBJ2-7; d_gene: TRBD2; v_gene: TRBV15; abundance: .; CDR3aa: CATSRGGLAYEQYF; CDR3nt: TGTGCCACCAGCAGAGGAGGACTAGCATACGAGCAGTACTTC
j_gene: TRBJ2-7; d_gene: .; v_gene: TRBV28; abundance: .; CDR3aa: CASSPPPRGEQYF; CDR3nt: TGTGCCAGCAGTCCCCCTCCCAGGGGCGAGCAGTACTTC
j_gene: TRBJ2-7; d_gene: .; v_gene: TRBV30; abundance: once; CDR3aa: CAWSGDSHYEQYF; CDR3nt: TGTGCCTGGAGTGGGGACTCCCACTACGAGCAGTACTTC
j_gene: TRBJ2-3; d_gene: TRBD2; v_gene: TRBV4-1; abundance: .; CDR3aa: CASSQNLAGGNMADTQYF; CDR3nt: TGCGCCAGCAGCCAAAATCTAGCGGGAGGTAATATGGCAGATACGCAGTATTTT
j_gene: TRBJ1-3; d_gene: .; v_gene: TRBV13; abundance: .; CDR3aa: CASRAWGLTGNTIYF; CDR3nt: TGTGCCAGCCGAGCCTGGGGCCTTACTGGAAACACCATATATTTT
j_gene: TRBJ2-2; d_gene: TRBD2; v_gene: TRBV6-6; abundance: .; CDR3aa: CASSYRGGRVTGELFF; CDR3nt: TGTGCCAGCAGTTACCGCGGGGGGCGGGTTACCGGGGAGCTGTTTTTT
j_gene: TRBJ2-5; d_gene: TRBD2; v_gene: TRBV6-1; abundance: few; CDR3aa: CASSGLAGNQETQYF; CDR3nt: TGTGCCAGCAGTGGACTAGCGGGGAATCAAGAGACCCAGTACTTC
j_gene: TRBJ1-2; d_gene: .; v_gene: TRBV5-6; abundance: few; CDR3aa: CASSHNRAGYTF; CDR3nt: TGTGCCAGCAGCCACAACAGGGCTGGCTACACCTTC
j_gene: TRBJ1-5; d_gene: .; v_gene: TRBV27; abundance: .; CDR3aa: CASSLEAPGVGQPQHF; CDR3nt: TGTGCCAGCAGTTTAGAGGCTCCAGGGGTCGGGCAGCCCCAGCATTTT
j_gene: TRBJ1-2; d_gene: .; v_gene: TRBV30; abundance: few; CDR3aa: CAWSVRGRYGYTF; CDR3nt: TGTGCCTGGAGTGTGCGAGGGAGATATGGCTACACCTTC
j_gene: TRBJ2-1; d_gene: TRBD2; v_gene: TRBV28; abundance: .; CDR3aa: CASSLSASGYNEQFF; CDR3nt: TGTGCCAGCAGTTTATCGGCTAGCGGATACAATGAGCAGTTCTTC
j_gene: TRBJ2-2; d_gene: .; v_gene: TRBV14; abundance: few; CDR3aa: CASSQASALRELFF; CDR3nt: TGTGCCAGCAGCCAAGCTTCCGCGTTGCGGGAGCTGTTTTTT
j_gene: TRBJ2-5; d_gene: .; v_gene: TRBV11-2; abundance: .; CDR3aa: CASSWRGETQYF; CDR3nt: TGTGCCAGCAGCTGGAGGGGAGAGACCCAGTACTTC
j_gene: TRBJ2-6; d_gene: .; v_gene: TRBV9; abundance: .; CDR3aa: CASSPRSSGANVLTF; CDR3nt: TGTGCCAGCAGCCCTAGGTCCTCTGGGGCCAACGTCCTGACTTTC
j_gene: TRBJ2-7; d_gene: .; v_gene: TRBV4-2; abundance: .; CDR3aa: CASSQFGTGSVPYF; CDR3nt: .
j_gene: TRBJ2-1; d_gene: TRBD2; v_gene: TRBV7-2; abundance: .; CDR3aa: CASSFRPLAGGEQFF; CDR3nt: TGTGCCAGCAGCTTCCGTCCTCTAGCGGGAGGGGAGCAGTTCTTC
j_gene: TRBJ2-1; d_gene: TRBD2; v_gene: TRBV7-6; abundance: .; CDR3aa: CASSLAPSGSGNEQFF; CDR3nt: TGTGCCAGCAGCTTAGCTCCAAGCGGGAGTGGAAATGAGCAGTTCTTC
j_gene: TRBJ2-1; d_gene: .; v_gene: TRBV5-4; abundance: few; CDR3aa: CASSLVSGGDEQFF; CDR3nt: TGTGCCAGCAGCTTGGTAAGCGGCGGGGATGAGCAGTTCTTC
j_gene: TRBJ1-1; d_gene: .; v_gene: TRBV5-1; abundance: .; CDR3aa: CASKVRAGNTEAFF; CDR3nt: TGCGCCAGTAAGGTCCGGGCGGGAAACACTGAAGCTTTCTTT
j_gene: TRBJ2-7; d_gene: .; v_gene: TRBV9; abundance: .; CDR3aa: CASSVGRPPYEQYF; CDR3nt: TGTGCCAGCAGCGTAGGCAGGCCCCCCTACGAGCAGTACTTC
j_gene: TRBJ2-1; d_gene: TRBD2; v_gene: TRBV10-3; abundance: .; CDR3aa: CAISEGSSGRSEQFF; CDR3nt: TGTGCCATCAGTGAAGGTTCGTCCGGGAGGAGCGAGCAGTTCTTC
j_gene: TRBJ1-1; d_gene: .; v_gene: TRBV11-2; abundance: .; CDR3aa: CASNLRNAEAFF; CDR3nt: TGTGCCAGCAATCTGAGGAACGCTGAAGCTTTCTTT
j_gene: TRBJ2-3; d_gene: .; v_gene: TRBV30; abundance: .; CDR3aa: CAWSVLWGEDRDTQYF; CDR3nt: TGTGCCTGGAGTGTACTTTGGGGGGAAGATAGAGATACGCAGTATTTT
j_gene: TRBJ2-7; d_gene: TRBD1; v_gene: TRBV2; abundance: .; CDR3aa: CASSVARGSTYEQYF; CDR3nt: TGTGCCAGCAGTGTGGCCAGGGGGTCCACCTACGAGCAGTACTTC
j_gene: TRBJ2-7; d_gene: TRBD1; v_gene: TRBV7-9; abundance: few; CDR3aa: CASSLPADRGPSSYEQYF; CDR3nt: TGTGCCAGCAGCTTACCCGCGGACAGGGGACCTTCCTCCTACGAGCAGTACTTC
j_gene: TRBJ2-7; d_gene: TRBD2; v_gene: TRBV7-9; abundance: .; CDR3aa: CASSLGAGGSSYEQYF; CDR3nt: TGTGCCAGCAGCTTAGGAGCGGGAGGGTCCTCCTACGAGCAGTACTTC
j_gene: TRBJ2-1; d_gene: TRBD2; v_gene: TRBV2; abundance: .; CDR3aa: CATLSGLAGNEQFF; CDR3nt: TGTGCCACTCTCTCGGGACTAGCGGGTAATGAGCAGTTCTTC
j_gene: TRBJ1-2; d_gene: TRBD1; v_gene: TRBV15; abundance: .; CDR3aa: CATSSKQGAYVFYGYTF; CDR3nt: TGTGCCACCAGCTCTAAACAGGGGGCGTACGTCTTCTATGGCTACACCTTC
j_gene: TRBJ2-7; d_gene: TRBD1; v_gene: TRBV28; abundance: .; CDR3aa: CASSFPGQGGDEQYF; CDR3nt: TGTGCCAGCAGTTTCCCGGGCCAAGGGGGCGACGAGCAGTACTTC
j_gene: TRBJ2-1; d_gene: TRBD2; v_gene: TRBV6-5; abundance: once; CDR3aa: CASRTLAGGYNEQFF; CDR3nt: TGTGCCAGCAGGACACTAGCGGGAGGCTACAATGAGCAGTTCTTC
j_gene: TRBJ2-6; d_gene: .; v_gene: TRBV15; abundance: .; CDR3aa: CATSIRGSGANVLTF; CDR3nt: TGTGCCACCAGCATACGGGGGTCTGGGGCCAACGTCCTGACTTTC
j_gene: TRBJ2-1; d_gene: .; v_gene: TRBV4-2; abundance: .; CDR3aa: CASSLRGASGTNEQFF; CDR3nt: TGTGCCAGCAGCTTGAGGGGGGCTAGCGGTACCAATGAGCAGTTCTTC
j_gene: TRBJ1-2; d_gene: .; v_gene: TRBV6-5; abundance: .; CDR3aa: CASSYFLQGTSYGYTF; CDR3nt: TGTGCCAGCAGTTACTTTCTCCAGGGGACGTCCTATGGCTACACCTTC
j_gene: TRBJ2-1; d_gene: .; v_gene: TRBV5-1; abundance: .; CDR3aa: CASSLYGTPEQFF; CDR3nt: TGCGCCAGCAGCTTGTACGGGACACCTGAGCAGTTCTTC
j_gene: TRBJ1-1; d_gene: .; v_gene: TRBV10-3; abundance: .; CDR3aa: CAISESQGSLNTEAFF; CDR3nt: TGTGCCATCAGTGAGTCGCAGGGTTCTCTGAACACTGAAGCTTTCTTT
j_gene: TRBJ2-1; d_gene: TRBD1; v_gene: TRBV5-1; abundance: .; CDR3aa: CASSSVPGTGLYEQFF; CDR3nt: TGCGCCAGCAGCTCCGTCCCCGGGACAGGGCTTTATGAGCAGTTCTTC
j_gene: TRBJ2-1; d_gene: TRBD1; v_gene: TRBV7-2; abundance: .; CDR3aa: CASSTWTGSSYNEQFF; CDR3nt: TGTGCCAGCAGCACGTGGACAGGGAGCTCCTACAATGAGCAGTTCTTC
j_gene: TRBJ1-5; d_gene: .; v_gene: TRBV4-1; abundance: few; CDR3aa: CASSQPTAGRQPQHF; CDR3nt: TGCGCCAGCAGCCAACCGACGGCGGGGCGGCAGCCCCAGCATTTT
j_gene: TRBJ2-7; d_gene: .; v_gene: TRBV6-1; abundance: .; CDR3aa: CASRPSPYEQYF; CDR3nt: TGTGCCAGCAGGCCTAGCCCCTACGAGCAGTACTTC
j_gene: TRBJ1-3; d_gene: .; v_gene: TRBV28; abundance: .; CDR3aa: CASSLSGVIGNTIYF; CDR3nt: TGTGCCAGCAGTTTGTCGGGGGTTATTGGAAACACCATATATTTT
j_gene: TRBJ1-3; d_gene: TRBD1; v_gene: TRBV28; abundance: .; CDR3aa: CASSSQTGLGNTIYF; CDR3nt: TGTGCCAGCAGTTCCCAGACAGGGTTGGGAAACACCATATATTTT
j_gene: TRBJ2-5; d_gene: .; v_gene: TRBV28; abundance: .; CDR3aa: CASSSRTTQETQYF; CDR3nt: TGTGCCAGCAGTTCCCGGACAACCCAAGAGACCCAGTACTTC
j_gene: TRBJ2-5; d_gene: .; v_gene: TRBV9; abundance: .; CDR3aa: CASSDGGKETQYF; CDR3nt: TGTGCCAGCAGCGACGGGGGTAAAGAGACCCAGTACTTC